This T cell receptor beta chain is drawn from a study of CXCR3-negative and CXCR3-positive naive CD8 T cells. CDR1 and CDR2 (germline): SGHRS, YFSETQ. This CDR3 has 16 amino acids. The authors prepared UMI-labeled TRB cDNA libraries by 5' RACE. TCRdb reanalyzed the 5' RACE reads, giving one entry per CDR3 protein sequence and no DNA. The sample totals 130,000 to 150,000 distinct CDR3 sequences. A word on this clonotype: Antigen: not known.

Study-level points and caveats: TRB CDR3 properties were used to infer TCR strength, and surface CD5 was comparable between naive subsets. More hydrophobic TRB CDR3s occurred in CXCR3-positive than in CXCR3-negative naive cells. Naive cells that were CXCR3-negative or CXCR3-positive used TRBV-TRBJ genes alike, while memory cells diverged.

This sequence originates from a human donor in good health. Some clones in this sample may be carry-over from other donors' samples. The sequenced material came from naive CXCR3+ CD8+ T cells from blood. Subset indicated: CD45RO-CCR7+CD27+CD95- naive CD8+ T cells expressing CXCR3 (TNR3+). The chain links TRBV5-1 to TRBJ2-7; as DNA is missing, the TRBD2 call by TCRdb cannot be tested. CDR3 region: CASSLTSGRPSYEQYF.